Each of the 23 T cell receptor beta chains below was sequenced from the same sample in a study of T cells after yellow fever vaccination. MiXCR, run by TCRdb on the 5' RACE reads, gives a single entry per CDR3 protein. This table holds some 670,000 distinct CDR3 sequences, around 12% found once. This specimen was PBMCs, taken on the day of the yellow fever booster vaccination. The receptor set was obtained from a man aged 30 to 45 who received the YFV17D yellow fever vaccine.

This chain uses TRBV12-1 with TRBJ2-2; the table's D gene call, TRBD2, was not cross checked with the DNA. TRBV12-1 has pseudogene status. This CDR3 spans 18 amino acids. The CDR3 nucleotides read TGTGCCAGCAGCTTTGGGCATCTGAGCGGGGGACCCACCGGGGAGCTGTTTTTT. This gives the protein CASSFGHLSGGPTGELFF.

V and J are TRBV7-2 and TRBJ2-1; no firm D call. Germline V gives CDR1 SGHTA, CDR2 FQGNSA. V dropped 8 bases and J dropped 13 bases, with 6 bases sitting between them. The CDR3 is 8 amino acids. The CDR3 is CASDEQFF. The CDR3 DNA reads TGTGCCAGCGACGAACAGTTCTTC.

This clonotype was detected a few times. V gene TRBV6-2 or TRBV6-3 combines with J gene TRBJ2-1; 9 nucleotides align to TRBD2. The junction had 6 bases not matched to a gene; V was cut back by 4 bases and J by 5 bases. CDR1 MNHEY and CDR2 SVGEGT come from the germline V gene. The CDR3 runs to 15 residues. This CDR3 is CASSSRLAANNEQFF. The CDR3 DNA follows: TGTGCCAGCAGTTCCCGACTAGCGGCCAACAATGAGCAGTTCTTC.

Judged by abundance, this clonotype is medium-sized. This chain links TRBV5-1 with TRBJ2-1; 7 bases fit TRBD1. The CDR3 sequence is 13 residues long. Trimming took 5 bases from V and 5 from J; bases not matched to a gene: 4. The V gene's germline CDR1 is SGHRS and CDR2 YFSETQ. This CDR3 reads CASRKGQNNEQFF. As DNA, the CDR3 is TGCGCCAGCAGGAAGGGACAGAACAATGAGCAGTTCTTC.

Many counts were recorded for this clonotype. The gene calls are TRBV9 and TRBJ2-5; 9 bases are shared with TRBD2. The CDR3 has 16 amino acids. V lost 3 bases, J lost 5 bases, and 11 bases stayed unmatched. The germline gives CDR1 SGDLS, CDR2 YYNGEE. In DNA, the CDR3 is TGTGCCAGCAGCGCGGGGGCTAGCGGGGCATTCGAGACCCAGTACTTC. This encodes CASSAGASGAFETQYF.

The chain combines TRBV29-1 with TRBJ2-3, with 10 bases that match TRBD1. This CDR3 has 16 residues. Per germline, CDR1 SQVTM and CDR2 ANQGSEA. Losses at the gene ends were 0 bases for V and 1 base for J; bases not matched to a gene: 4. The CDR3 nucleotides read TGCAGCGTTGAAGATCGGGGGACAGGGGGCACAGATACGCAGTATTTT. Translation gives CSVEDRGTGGTDTQYF.

This clonotype was seen only a few times. The chain has TRBV10-3 and TRBJ2-1, with TRBD1 matching over 7 bases. CDR1 is ENHRY, CDR2 SYGVKD, per germline. V lost 5 bases and J lost 2; bases outside the gene matches: 6. The length of the CDR3 is 15 residues. The DNA of the CDR3 is TGTGCCATCAGTCCACAGGGGCCCCCCTACAATGAGCAGTTCTTC. It codes for CAISPQGPPYNEQFF.

This clonotype has a handful of counts. The chain has TRBV5-1 and TRBJ1-1; D unresolved. The germline gives CDR1 SGHRS, CDR2 YFSETQ. The CDR3 spans 13 residues. The ends were cut back, 2 bases at V and 2 bases at J, with 7 bases in the middle. CDR3 bases: TGCGCCAGCAGCTTACAGAGCAACACTGAAGCTTTCTTT. Encoded protein: CASSLQSNTEAFF.

This rearrangement joins TRBV20-1 to TRBJ2-1; tentatively, D is TRBD2 (6 bases). V lost 8 bases, J lost 3 bases, and 17 bases lay in between. This CDR3 has 14 amino acids. CDR1 and CDR2 from the germline V gene are DFQATT and SNEGSKA (reference sequence). The DNA of the CDR3 is TGCAGTTCCGGACCGGGAGTAAGCTACAATGAGCAGTTCTTC. Protein: CSSGPGVSYNEQFF.

This chain joins TRBV24-1 and TRBJ2-1; no clear D gene. V lost 3 bases, J lost 9 bases, and 17 bases lay in between. Germline assignment: CDR1 KGHDR and CDR2 SFDVKD. The CDR3 sequence is 15 residues long. For the CDR3, the DNA is TGTGCCACCAGTGATCCCCGGACCGCCGGTATTGAGCAGTTCTTC. Its translation: CATSDPRTAGIEQFF.

V gene TRBV20-1 combines with J gene TRBJ1-5, with 11 bases matching TRBD1. The V segment lost 2 bases and the J segment 6 bases; nucleotides outside the gene matches: 9. The germline CDR1 and CDR2 sequences are DFQATT and SNEGSKA (reference sequence). The CDR3 has 16 amino acids. The chain's CDR3 is CSARSWTGGEFQPQHF. DNA for the CDR3: TGCAGTGCTAGAAGTTGGACAGGGGGCGAATTTCAGCCCCAGCATTTT.

Concerning this clonotype itself: The missing conserved phenylalanine or tryptophan at the end of this CDR3 makes a read error likely. This chain joins TRBV25-1 and TRBJ2-5; the D call may be TRBD1 or TRBD2 (5 bases each). Trimming took 1 base from V and 7 from J, leaving 7 bases between them. The length of the CDR3 is 12 residues. The germline CDR1 and CDR2 sequences are MGHDK and SYGVNS. The CDR3 region is CASSEWDGTQYY. In nucleotides, the CDR3 is TGTGCCAGCAGTGAATGGGACGGGACCCAGTACTAC.

The V gene is TRBV6-1, the J gene TRBJ2-7; no reliable D call. The CDR3 is made up of 13 amino acids. V was clipped by 2 bases and J by 3 bases, with 8 bases between them. Germline values: CDR1 MNHNS, CDR2 SASEGT. CDR3 loop: CASSESWVYEQYF. The CDR3 DNA reads TGTGCCAGCAGTGAATCTTGGGTCTACGAGCAGTACTTC.

In its sample, this clonotype was seen a few times. A junction boundary mismatches the germline segment, possibly from a read error. The CDR3: CATRRVAGSGELFF. The CDR3 nucleotides read TGTGCCACCAGGAGAGTAGCGGGATCCGGGGAGCTGTTTTTT. The chain recombines TRBV15 with TRBJ2-2, with 8 bases lining up with TRBD2. Germline V CDR1 and CDR2: LNHNV, YYDKDF (reference sequence). The CDR3 consists of 14 residues.

V usage is TRBV7-2 and J usage is TRBJ1-5; no firm D call. Germline V gene lookup returns CDR1 SGHTA and CDR2 FQGNSA. Trimming pared 5 bases from V and 0 bases from J, leaving 8 bases between. The length of the CDR3 is 14 residues. The CDR3 is CASSGAYSNQPQHF. Written as DNA, the CDR3 is TGTGCCAGCAGCGGAGCGTATAGCAATCAGCCCCAGCATTTT.

V usage is TRBV20-1 and J usage is TRBJ1-5; D perhaps matches TRBD1 (5 bases). This CDR3 has 13 amino acids. Germline assignment: CDR1 DFQATT and CDR2 SNEGSKA (reference sequence). The V end lost 3 bases, the J end lost 5 bases, and 11 bases lay between the germline ends. CDR3 loop: CSASSMGDQPQHF. DNA of the CDR3: TGCAGTGCTAGTTCAATGGGGGATCAGCCCCAGCATTTT.

The sample holds many counts of this clonotype. This chain joins TRBV30 and TRBJ2-5; weak D call: TRBD2 (5 bases). The CDR3 sequence is 13 residues long. The germline gives CDR1 GTSNPN, CDR2 SVGIG (reference sequence). Trimming shortened V by 0 bases and J by 3 bases, and 8 bases separated the two germline ends. In nucleotides, the CDR3 is TGTGCCTGGAGTGTAGTGGGAGAAGAGACCCAGTACTTC. The encoded protein is CAWSVVGEETQYF.

There are a few counts of this clonotype. The CDR3 protein is CSATLVQRNNEQFF. CDR3 DNA: TGCAGTGCTACCCTCGTACAAAGGAACAATGAGCAGTTCTTC. The chain uses TRBV20-1 and TRBJ2-1; D unclear. This CDR3 is built from 14 residues. The germline CDR1 and CDR2 sequences are DFQATT and SNEGSKA (reference sequence). Deletions cut 4 bases from V and 5 bases from J, with 15 bases between.

This clonotype turned up a few times. V usage is TRBV11-2 and J usage is TRBJ2-7; D call uncertain. V lost 1 base and J lost 4, with 8 bases in between. Germline V CDR1 and CDR2: SGHAT, FQNNGV. The CDR3 runs 13 residues. Here the CDR3 DNA reads TGTGCCAGCAGCTTAGCCCATAAGTACGAGCAGTACTTC. It translates to CASSLAHKYEQYF.

The chain carries TRBV5-1 and TRBJ1-6; tentative D call: TRBD1 (5 bases). Trimming left V 0 bases short and J 10 bases short, with 17 bases between. Per germline, CDR1 SGHRS and CDR2 YFSETQ. The CDR3 runs 16 residues. The CDR3 nucleotides read TGCGCCAGCAGCTTGGTAGCGACAGCCGGGGGATCACCCCTCCACTTT. It specifies CASSLVATAGGSPLHF.

In its sample, this clonotype was seen a few times. In DNA form, the CDR3 reads TGTGCCAGCAGCTTAGAGGGACAGCTTAGCAATCAGCCCCAGCATTTT. It codes for CASSLEGQLSNQPQHF. J is TRBJ1-5 and V is TRBV7-8; the match to TRBD1 covers 7 bases. Germline assignment: CDR1 SGHVS and CDR2 FQNEAQ. V gave up 1 base and J gave up 0 bases; unmatched junction bases: 3. The CDR3 has 16 amino acids.

This clonotype was recorded at least ten times. J is TRBJ2-7 and V is TRBV10-3; D remains ambiguous. CDR1 ENHRY and CDR2 SYGVKD come from the germline V gene. The CDR3 is made up of 12 amino acids. Deletions cut 0 bases from V and 1 base from J, with 1 base between. CDR3 sequence (DNA): TGTGCCATCAGTGAGTCGTCCTACGAGCAGTACTTC. Protein sequence: CAISESSYEQYF.

This clonotype was observed a handful of times. The CDR3: CASSTPGRVYGYTF. The CDR3 DNA is TGTGCCAGCAGTACACCTGGTCGGGTCTATGGCTACACCTTC. V and J are TRBV6-2 or TRBV6-3 and TRBJ1-2; D remains ambiguous. The CDR3 spans 14 residues. CDR1 MNHEY and CDR2 SVGEGT come from the germline V gene. The ends were cut back, 5 bases at V and 4 bases at J, with 14 bases in the middle.